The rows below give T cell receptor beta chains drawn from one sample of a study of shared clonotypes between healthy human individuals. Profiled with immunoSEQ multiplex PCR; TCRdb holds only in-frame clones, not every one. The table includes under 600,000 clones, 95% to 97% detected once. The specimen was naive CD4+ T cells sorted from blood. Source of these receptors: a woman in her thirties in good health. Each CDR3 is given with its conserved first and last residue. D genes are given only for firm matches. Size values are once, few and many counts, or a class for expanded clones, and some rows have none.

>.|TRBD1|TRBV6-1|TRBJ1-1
TGTGCCAGCAGCGACAGGGGGCTGAGGAACACTGAAGCTTTCTTT
CASSDRGLRNTEAFF
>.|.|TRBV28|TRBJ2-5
TGTGCCAGCAGTTTTGGGCTCGGGGGTCCCCAAGAGACCCAGTACTTC
CASSFGLGGPQETQYF
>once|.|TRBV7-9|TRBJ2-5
TGTGCCAGCAGCGAAGAGGTGGGGACCCAGTACTTC
CASSEEVGTQYF
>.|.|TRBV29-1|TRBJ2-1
TGCAGCGTTGACGCTAGCGCCACCTACAATGAGCAGTTCTTC
CSVDASATYNEQFF
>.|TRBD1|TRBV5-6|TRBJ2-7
TGTGCCAGCAGCTTAGGACAGGCGAGCTACGAGCAGTACTTC
CASSLGQASYEQYF
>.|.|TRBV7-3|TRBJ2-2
TGTGCCAGCAGCTCCCATGACAGTCCTAGGACCGGGGAGCTGTTTTTT
CASSSHDSPRTGELFF
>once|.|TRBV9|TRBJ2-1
TGTGCCAGCAGCGTAGCAGGACAGCAAAACAATGAGCAGTTCTTC
CASSVAGQQNNEQFF
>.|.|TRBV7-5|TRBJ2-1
TGTGTCAGAAGCTTAGCGTATTGCGGAGCGGGATATGAGCAGTTCTTC
CVRSLAYCGAGYEQFF
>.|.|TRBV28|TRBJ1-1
TGTGCCAGCTGTCGGGGGGGGACCCCTGAAGCTTTCTTT
CASCRGGTPEAFF
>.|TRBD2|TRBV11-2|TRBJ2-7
TGTGCCAGCAGCTTAGAGATAGCGGGAGCCTACGAGCAGTACTTC
CASSLEIAGAYEQYF
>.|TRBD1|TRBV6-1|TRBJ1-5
TGTGCCAGCAGACTAGTTGGGACAGCCAATCAGCCCCAGCATTTT
CASRLVGTANQPQHF
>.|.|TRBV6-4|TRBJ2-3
TGTGCCAGCAGTGACTCCCCCGGGGATACGCAGTATTTT
CASSDSPGDTQYF
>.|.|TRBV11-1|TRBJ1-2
TGTGCCAGCAGCCACGGTGGGGAGGAGGGTGCCTATGGCTACACCTTC
CASSHGGEEGAYGYTF
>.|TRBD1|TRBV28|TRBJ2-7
TGTGCCAGCAGTTTGCGAGGGGGCGCAAAGTACGAGCAGTACTTC
CASSLRGGAKYEQYF
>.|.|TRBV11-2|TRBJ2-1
TGTGCCAGCAGCTTAATCGAAGTACTGGGAGGGCAGTTCTTC
CASSLIEVLGGQFF
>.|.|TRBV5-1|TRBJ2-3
TGCGCCAGCACCGATACCGGATTGGTTACAGATACGCAGTATTTT
CASTDTGLVTDTQYF
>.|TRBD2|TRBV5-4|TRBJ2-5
TGTGCCAGCACATTGACGGGGGGGTCCCAAGAGACCCAGTACTTC
CASTLTGGSQETQYF
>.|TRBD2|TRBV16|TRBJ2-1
TGTGCCAGCAGCCAATTTTCGGGCGGGAGGAGGAATGAGCAGTTCTTC
CASSQFSGGRRNEQFF
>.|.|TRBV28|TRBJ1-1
TGTGCCGGACGACGACAGGCCCGAGGGGAAGCTTTCTTT
CAGRRQARGEAFF
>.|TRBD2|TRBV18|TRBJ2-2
TGTGCCAGCTCACCAGTCGAGCGGGAGGACACCGGGGAGCTGTTTTTT
CASSPVEREDTGELFF
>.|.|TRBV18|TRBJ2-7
TGTGCCAGCTCACCGTCGATTGGGGTCGAGCAGTACTTC
CASSPSIGVEQYF
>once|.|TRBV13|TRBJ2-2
TGTGCCAGCAGCTTATACTACCCGAGGACCGGGGAGCTGTTTTTT
CASSLYYPRTGELFF
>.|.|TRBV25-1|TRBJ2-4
TGTGCCAGCAGTGACCTGGGGAGGGGGGACATTCAGTACTTC
CASSDLGRGDIQYF
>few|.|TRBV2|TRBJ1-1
TGTGCCAGCAGGGACGGGTGGGATGAAGCTTTCTTT
CASRDGWDEAFF
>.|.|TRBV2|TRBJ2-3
TGTGCCAGCACCCGGGACACAGATACGCAGTATTTT
CASTRDTDTQYF
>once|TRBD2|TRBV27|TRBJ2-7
TGTGCCAGCAGTCTAAGACTAATGAGCGGGAGTTCCGAGCAGTACTTC
CASSLRLMSGSSEQYF
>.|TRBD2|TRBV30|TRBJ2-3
TGTGCCTGGAGGAATAGCGGGTGGGAGGATACGCAGTATTTT
CAWRNSGWEDTQYF
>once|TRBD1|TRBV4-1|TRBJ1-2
TGCGCCAGCAGCCACCCCGCGGGACAGCGAAACTATGGCTACACCTTC
CASSHPAGQRNYGYTF
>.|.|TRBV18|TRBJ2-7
TGTGCCAGCTCACCACAGGGTGCGTACGAGCAGTACTTC
CASSPQGAYEQYF
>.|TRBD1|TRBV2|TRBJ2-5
TGTGCCAGCAGTTCCACACAGGGGGCGGAGACCCAGTACTTC
CASSSTQGAETQYF
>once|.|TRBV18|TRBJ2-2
TGTGCCAGCTCAGCGACAGCAACGAACACCGGGGAGCTGTTTTTT
CASSATATNTGELFF
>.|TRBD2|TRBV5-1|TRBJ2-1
TGCGCCAGCAGGCCTATAGAGGGAGGGCCTAAATACAATGAGCAGTTCTTC
CASRPIEGGPKYNEQFF
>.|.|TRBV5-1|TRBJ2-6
TGCGCCAGTTCTTCCGGGACCAAGCTAGGGGCCAACGTCCTGACTTTC
CASSSGTKLGANVLTF
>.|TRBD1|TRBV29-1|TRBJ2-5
TGCAGCGTTGAAGTGACAGGGGTGGGGGAGACCCAGTACTTC
CSVEVTGVGETQYF
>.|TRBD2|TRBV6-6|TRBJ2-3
TGTGCCAGCAGTCGTAGCGGGCTAAGCACAGATACGCAGTATTTT
CASSRSGLSTDTQYF
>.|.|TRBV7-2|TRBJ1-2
TGTGCCAGCAGCTTAATACCTGGCTACACCTTC
CASSLIPGYTF
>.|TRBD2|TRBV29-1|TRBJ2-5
TGCAGCGTAAGCGGGAGCTGGGAGACCCAGTACTTC
CSVSGSWETQYF
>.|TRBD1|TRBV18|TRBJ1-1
TGTGCCAGCTCACCGGGGGGACAGCAGAACACTGAAGCTTTCTTT
CASSPGGQQNTEAFF
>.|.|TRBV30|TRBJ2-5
TGTGCCTGGAGTCCGCTCCAGGTTGGGGGTCGGGAGACCCAGTACTTC
CAWSPLQVGGRETQYF
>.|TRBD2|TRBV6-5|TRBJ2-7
TGTGCCACCGGCGGGAGAATGATGGGGGAGCAGTACTTC
CATGGRMMGEQYF
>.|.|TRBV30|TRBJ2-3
TGTGCCTGGAGTGCGACGGGCAGCACAGATACGCAGTATTTT
CAWSATGSTDTQYF
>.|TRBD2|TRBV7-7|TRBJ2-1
TGTGCCAGCAGCTTGCAGCTAGCGGGAGTCGATGAGCAGTTCTTC
CASSLQLAGVDEQFF
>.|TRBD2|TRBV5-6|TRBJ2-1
TGTGCCAGCAGCCCGACTAGCGGACGCTACAATGAGCAGTTCTTC
CASSPTSGRYNEQFF
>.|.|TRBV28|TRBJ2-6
TGTGCCAGCAGTGAGAGGGGACAAGGCTCTGGGGCCAACGTCCTGACTTTC
CASSERGQGSGANVLTF
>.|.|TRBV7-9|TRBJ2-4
TGTGCCAGCAGCTTTGGCGGGAAGGCGTACACGGCCAAAAACATTCAGTACTTC
CASSFGGKAYTAKNIQYF
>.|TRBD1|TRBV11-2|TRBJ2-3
TGTGCCAGCAGCCCAATGCAGGGGGCTACTCGCACAGATACGCAGTATTTT
CASSPMQGATRTDTQYF
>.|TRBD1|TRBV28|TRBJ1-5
TGTGCCAGCAGCCCGGGGACAGGGGTTGGCAATCAGCCCCAGCATTTT
CASSPGTGVGNQPQHF
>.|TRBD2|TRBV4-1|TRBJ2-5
TGCGCCAGCAGCCAAATAGAGGGGAGAGCGGGGGCTCAAGAGACCCAGTACTTC
CASSQIEGRAGAQETQYF
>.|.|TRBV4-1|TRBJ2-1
TGCGCCAGTGGAGAAAATGAGCAGTTCTTC
CASGENEQFF
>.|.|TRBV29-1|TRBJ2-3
TGCAGCGTTGAAATCCTGGCTAAATGGAGAGAAACAGATACGCAGTATTTT
CSVEILAKWRETDTQYF
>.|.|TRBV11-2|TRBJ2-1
TGTGCCAGCAGCTCCCTTGGCGGCTCCTACAATGAGCAGTTCTTC
CASSSLGGSYNEQFF
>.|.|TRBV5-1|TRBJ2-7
TGCGCCAGCAGCTTGGCAGGCCCAGACTACGAGCAGTACTTC
CASSLAGPDYEQYF
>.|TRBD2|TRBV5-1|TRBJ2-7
TGCGCCAGCAGCTTGGCTAGCGGCAACACCTACGAGCAGTACTTC
CASSLASGNTYEQYF
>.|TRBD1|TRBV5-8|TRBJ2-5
TGTGCCAGCAGCTTTGGGACAGGGGCTGAGACCCAGTACTTC
CASSFGTGAETQYF
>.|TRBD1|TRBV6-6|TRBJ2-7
TGTGCCAGCAGGCCGGGACAGGGAACCTACGAGCAGTACTTC
CASRPGQGTYEQYF